These 26 T cell receptor beta chains were all obtained from the same sample, sequenced in a study of blood T cell repertoires in COVID-19. Libraries were prepared by immunoSEQ multiplex PCR; TCRdb keeps only in-frame clonotypes and omits some of them. The repertoire includes around 85,000 clones, 87% of them detected once, and 5% to 5.5% sits in the top ten. The sequencing input was peripheral blood. All receptors come from a man between 60 and 75 years old with acute or convalescent COVID-19.

This clone was seen just once. The chain has TRBV12-5 and TRBJ1-5; unclear D gene. CDR3 size: 12 residues. Germline V gives CDR1 LGHNT, CDR2 FRNRAP. With 7 bases removed from V and 6 bases from J, the gap between germline ends came to 10 bases. In DNA form, the CDR3 reads TGTGCTAGTGCAATTGACACTCAGCCCCAGCATTTT. As protein: CASAIDTQPQHF. The complete variable domain, with remaining parts taken from reference TRBV12-5 and TRBJ1-5, reads DARVTQTPRHKVTEMGQEVTMRCQPILGHNTVFWYRQTMMQGLELLAYFRNRAPLDDSGMPKDRFSAEMPDATLATLKIQPSEPRDSAVYFCASAIDTQPQHFGDGTRLSIL.

V gene TRBV12-3 or TRBV12-4 combines with J gene TRBJ2-7, with a tentative D call TRBD2 (6 bases). Trimming took off 4 bases at V and 6 bases at J, with 13 bases between the two ends. The CDR3 extends over 13 amino acids. CDR3 in amino acids: CASSYGKGGEQYF. The CDR3 DNA follows: TGTGCCAGCAGTTATGGGAAGGGAGGCGAGCAGTACTTC.

Concerning this clone: This sample also contains other DNA sequences that code for the same CDR3. J is TRBJ2-5 and V is TRBV5-1; 7 nucleotides agree with TRBD1. The CDR3 sequence is 14 residues long. Germline assignment: CDR1 SGHRS and CDR2 YFSETQ. J was trimmed by 5 bases and V by 0 bases; bases with no gene match: 4. CDR3 nucleotides: TGCGCCAGCAGCTTGGGACAGGGCGGTGAGACCCAGTACTTC. This gives the protein CASSLGQGGETQYF.

The genes are TRBV13 and TRBJ2-5; 7 bases are a match to TRBD1. V shed 4 bases, J shed 2 bases, and the junction held 4 bases outside the gene matches. This CDR3 comprises 14 residues. The germline V gene encodes CDR1 PRHDT and CDR2 FYEKMQ (reference sequence). The DNA for the CDR3 is TGTGCCAGCAGCTGGACAGGTACTCAAGAGACCCAGTACTTC. It is translated as CASSWTGTQETQYF.

The chain combines TRBV4-3 with TRBJ2-3, with 9 bases fitting TRBD2. CDR3 length equals 15 residues. J gave up 2 bases and V 2 bases, and 2 bases lay outside the gene matches. Germline CDR1 LGHNA, CDR2 YSLEER. CDR3 sequence (DNA): TGCGCCAGCAGCCAACTAGCGGGGCTCACAGATACGCAGTATTTT. This gives the protein CASSQLAGLTDTQYF.

The chain employs TRBV7-2 and TRBJ2-3, with 7 bases that match TRBD1. With 5 bases clipped from V and 0 bases from J, the junction kept 5 bases outside the gene matches. CDR1 SGHTA and CDR2 FQGNSA come from the germline V gene. The CDR3 extends over 15 amino acids. This chain's CDR3 is CASSPVRGSTDTQYF. In nucleotides, the CDR3 is TGTGCCAGCAGCCCCGTCAGGGGGAGCACAGATACGCAGTATTTT.

The chain joins TRBV19 to TRBJ1-5, with TRBD1 identical over 11 bases. The CDR3 has 15 amino acids. Trimming at V came to 5 bases and at J to 5 bases, leaving 5 bases not matched to a gene. Germline V CDR1 and CDR2: LNHDA, SQIVND (reference sequence). CDR3 protein: CASSQRTGGDQPQHF. For the CDR3, the DNA is TGTGCCAGTAGTCAAAGGACAGGGGGCGATCAGCCCCAGCATTTT. The entire variable domain, with the rest obtained from reference TRBV19 and TRBJ1-5, is as follows: DGGITQSPKYLFRKEGQNVTLSCEQNLNHDAMYWYRQDPGQGLRLIYYSQIVNDFQKGDIAEGYSVSREKKESFPLTVTSAQKNPTAFYLCASSQRTGGDQPQHFGDGTRLSIL.

The chain links TRBV29-1 to TRBJ2-1, with D possibly being TRBD2 (5 bases). V gave up 7 bases and J gave up 8 bases, with 15 bases separating them. The CDR3 has 12 amino acids. Germline-derived CDR1 and CDR2 are SQVTM and ANQGSEA. The CDR3 DNA follows: TGCAGCGCCCAACTAGAGATCGATGAGCAGTTCTTC. Its protein is CSAQLEIDEQFF.

The chain recombines TRBV7-2 with TRBJ1-4, with D possibly being TRBD1 (6 bases). Trimming took off 3 bases at V and 5 bases at J, with 10 bases between the two ends. This CDR3 comprises 14 residues. From germline, CDR1 is SGHTA and CDR2 FQGNSA. CDR3 coding DNA: TGTGCCAGCAGCTTCGGGACACCGAATGAAAAACTGTTTTTT. It codes for CASSFGTPNEKLFF.

V and J are TRBV19 and TRBJ1-1; D call uncertain. The CDR3 contains 15 residues. Germline CDR1 is LNHDA and CDR2 is SQIVND (reference sequence). V was trimmed by 5 bases and J by 2 bases, leaving 15 bases between them. The CDR3 spells CASSLPGGSNTEAFF. CDR3 DNA sequence: TGTGCCAGTAGTCTCCCCGGAGGTTCTAACACTGAAGCTTTCTTT.

This chain connects TRBV30 to TRBJ1-1, with D possibly TRBD1 on 5 matching bases. In germline, CDR1 is GTSNPN, CDR2 SVGIG (reference sequence). CDR3 size: 15 residues. V was shortened by 2 bases and J by 0 bases, with 13 bases between the two germline ends. CDR3 amino acids: CAWSLAGLVNTEAFF. In DNA form, the CDR3 reads TGTGCCTGGAGTTTAGCGGGACTCGTGAACACTGAAGCTTTCTTT.

The V gene is TRBV5-4, the J gene TRBJ1-1; tentatively, D is TRBD1 (6 bases). CDR3 length: 14 amino acids. CDR1 and CDR2 from the germline V gene are SGHNT and YYREEE (reference sequence). Trimming stripped 0 bases from V and 4 bases from J, with 10 bases between. The CDR3 sequence: CASSLDAGATEAFF. CDR3 bases: TGTGCCAGCAGCTTGGATGCAGGGGCCACTGAAGCTTTCTTT.

This clone has only one observation. The V call is TRBV12-3 or TRBV12-4, the J call TRBJ1-5, with a possible D match to TRBD1 (5 bases). CDR3 length: 13 amino acids. V gave up 10 bases and J gave up 3 bases, with 13 bases separating them. CDR3 in amino acids: CATGVLDNQPQHF. The CDR3 coding sequence is TGTGCCACGGGGGTTTTGGACAATCAGCCCCAGCATTTT.

This clone was counted between two and nine times. V gene TRBV7-2 combines with J gene TRBJ1-6; D remains ambiguous. Trimming left V 1 base short and J 6 bases short, with 7 bases between. This CDR3 region has 14 residues. Germline V gene lookup returns CDR1 SGHTA and CDR2 FQGNSA. In DNA form, the CDR3 reads TGTGCCAGCAGCTTAGGACAACCTAATTCACCCCTCCACTTT. Encoded protein: CASSLGQPNSPLHF.

This rearrangement joins TRBV4-1 to TRBJ1-4, with TRBD1 as a possible D gene (6 bases). Germline V gives CDR1 MGHRA, CDR2 YSYEKL. This CDR3 is 16 amino acids long. V was trimmed by 3 bases and J by 3 bases, leaving 14 bases between them. CDR3 DNA sequence: TGCGCCAGCAGCCATCAAACAGGGTTTCCTAATGAAAAACTGTTTTTT. This gives the protein CASSHQTGFPNEKLFF.

This chain uses TRBV6-1 with TRBJ1-5, with D possibly being TRBD1 (5 bases). The CDR3 runs to 17 residues. Trimming took off 4 bases at V and 0 bases at J, with 16 bases between the two ends. Germline values: CDR1 MNHNS, CDR2 SASEGT. The CDR3 region is CASSAKTAYASNQPQHF. Here the CDR3 DNA reads TGTGCCAGCAGTGCCAAGACAGCGTATGCTAGCAATCAGCCCCAGCATTTT.

The chain combines TRBV2 with TRBJ1-2; 7 bases line up with TRBD1. CDR1 is SNHLY, CDR2 FYNNEI, per germline. The CDR3 extends over 13 amino acids. With 4 bases clipped from V and 5 bases from J, the junction kept 4 bases outside the gene matches. Here the CDR3 reads CASSVDRDYGYTF. CDR3 DNA: TGTGCCAGCAGTGTTGACAGGGATTATGGCTACACCTTC.

The chain couples TRBV5-1 to TRBJ2-5; possible D gene TRBD2, 7 bases. CDR1 and CDR2 (germline): SGHRS, YFSETQ. The CDR3 has 17 amino acids. Trimming stripped 5 bases from V and 4 bases from J, with 24 bases between. CDR3 protein: CASRRGSTGSGGETQYF. CDR3 nucleotide sequence: TGCGCCAGCAGGAGGGGATCAACAGGGTCGGGAGGAGAGACCCAGTACTTC.

The V call is TRBV21-1, the J call TRBJ2-7; the table assigns TRBD2, which was not confirmed against the DNA. TRBV21-1 corresponds to a pseudogene. The CDR3 extends over 15 amino acids. CDR3: CAFHEGTRETYEQYF. The DNA of the CDR3 is TGTGCCTTCCACGAGGGTACGAGGGAGACCTACGAGCAGTACTTC.

The chain employs TRBV14 and TRBJ1-3, with D possibly matching TRBD1 (5 bases). This CDR3 is 15 amino acids long. V dropped 3 bases and J dropped 2 bases, with 11 bases sitting between them. Germline-derived CDR1 and CDR2 are SGHDN and FVKESK. CDR3 residues: CASSHWTSPGNTIYF. CDR3 in DNA: TGTGCCAGCAGCCACTGGACAAGTCCTGGAAACACCATATATTTT.

The chain couples TRBV3-1 (or the pseudogene TRBV3-2) to TRBJ1-2; TRBD1 agrees at 8 bases. This CDR3 is built from 17 residues. Germline V gene sequence: CDR1 LGHDT, CDR2 YNNKEL (reference sequence). Losses at the gene ends were 7 bases for V and 4 bases for J; bases not matched to a gene: 17. CDR3 residues: CASTGETGDRTFYGYTF. The CDR3 DNA reads as TGTGCCAGCACCGGCGAGACAGGGGACAGGACTTTCTATGGCTACACCTTC.

The genes are TRBV3-1 (or the pseudogene TRBV3-2) and TRBJ1-5, with a tentative D call TRBD1 (5 bases). The CDR3 totals 15 residues. Germline CDR1 reads LGHDT; CDR2 reads YNNKEL (reference sequence). The V gene lost 1 base and the J gene lost 1 base, with 8 bases spanning the gap. The CDR3 loop reads CASSQGTPSNQPQHF. DNA of the CDR3: TGTGCCAGCAGCCAAGGGACACCGAGCAATCAGCCCCAGCATTTT.

This chain connects TRBV10-1 to TRBJ2-1; D call uncertain. The CDR3 sequence is 13 residues long. In germline, CDR1 is WNHNN, CDR2 SYGVQD (reference sequence). Trimming removed 2 bases from V and 4 bases from J, with 6 bases in between. The CDR3 is CASSEGPYNEQFF. In DNA form, the CDR3 reads TGCGCCAGCAGTGAGGGGCCTTACAATGAGCAGTTCTTC.

V and J are TRBV7-2 and TRBJ1-3; a possible D gene is TRBD1 (5 bases). CDR1 is SGHTA, CDR2 FQGNSA, per germline. V was clipped by 1 base and J by 0 bases, with 7 bases between them. The CDR3 loop spans 15 amino acids. DNA for the CDR3: TGTGCCAGCAGCTTAGACAGGTACTCTGGAAACACCATATATTTT. Encoded protein: CASSLDRYSGNTIYF.

The chain joins TRBV9 to TRBJ2-7; D is uncertain. Trimming left V 0 bases short and J 6 bases short, with 13 bases between. The CDR3 spans 14 residues. Germline lookup yields CDR1 SGDLS and CDR2 YYNGEE. In DNA form, the CDR3 reads TGTGCCAGCAGCGTAGTGGCCCGAGGTGGCGAGCAGTACTTC. The encoded protein is CASSVVARGGEQYF.

This clone turned up a few times. The chain links TRBV19 to TRBJ1-1, with TRBD1 identical over 8 bases. After removal of 4 bases from V and 0 bases from J, the junction contained 4 bases not matched to a gene. This CDR3 is 15 amino acids long. Germline lookup yields CDR1 LNHDA and CDR2 SQIVND (reference sequence). This CDR3 reads CASSTQGALNTEAFF. CDR3 DNA sequence: TGTGCCAGTAGTACTCAGGGGGCCCTGAACACTGAAGCTTTCTTT.